The source of this TCR beta chain is a study of T cell responses to AZD1222 COVID-19 vaccine. J lost 5 bases, V lost 3 bases, and 3 bases had no gene match. Germline V gene data show CDR1 as SGHKS and CDR2 as YYEKEE (reference sequence). This CDR3 region has 14 residues. Data came from immunoSEQ multiplex PCR; TCRdb stores just in-frame clones and leaves some out. The sample holds 150,000 or so clones, roughly nine tenths seen once. The starting material was peripheral blood, obtained on day 0 of AZD1222 vaccination. The gene calls are TRBV5-5 and TRBJ1-5, with TRBD1 matching 9 bases. The receptor was isolated from an adult in good health. The CDR3, as DNA: TGTGCCAGCAGCTCGACAGGGGGGGATCAGCCCCAGCATTTT. It codes for CASSSTGGDQPQHF.